Each of the 27 T cell receptor beta chains below was sequenced from the same sample in a study of cytomegalovirus exposure and HLA in healthy donors. Primers: 60 Vbeta forward and 13 Jbeta reverse. The repertoire was sequenced with immunoSEQ multiplex PCR; TCRdb's copy has only in-frame clones and lacks some. The data contain roughly 99,000 clones, 82% of them singletons. Material for sequencing was PBMCs. All receptors come from a man younger than 45 in good health and CMV-seropositive.

The chain combines TRBV9 with TRBJ1-1; TRBD1 might be the D (5 bases). The CDR3 sequence is 14 residues long. Trimming cost V 0 bases and J 4 bases, with 10 bases left between them. The germline gives CDR1 SGDLS, CDR2 YYNGEE. CDR3 DNA sequence: TGTGCCAGCAGCGTAGTCGGGAGGGGCACTGAAGCTTTCTTT. Protein product: CASSVVGRGTEAFF.

The chain couples TRBV5-8 to TRBJ2-7; 7 bases fit TRBD1. There are 13 residues in the CDR3. Looked up from germline, CDR1 is SGHTS and CDR2 is YDEGEE. The V gene end was trimmed by 3 bases and the J gene end by 3 bases; junction bases not matched to a gene: 3. Written as DNA, the CDR3 is TGTGCCAGCAGCTGGGACAGAAGCTACGAGCAGTACTTC. Amino acid sequence: CASSWDRSYEQYF. The variable domain in full, with the rest retrieved from reference TRBV5-8 and TRBJ2-7, is EAGVTQSPTHLIKTRGQQATLRCSPISGHTSVYWYQQALGLGLQFLLWYDEGEERNRGNFPPRFSGRQFPNYSSELNVNALELEDSALYLCASSWDRSYEQYFGPGTRLTVT.

V usage is TRBV7-9 and J usage is TRBJ1-6; D remains unclear. Per the germline V gene, CDR1 is SEHNR and CDR2 is FQNEAQ (reference sequence). V lost 4 bases and J lost 6, with 16 bases in between. The CDR3 contains 16 residues. The CDR3 region has the DNA TGTGCCAGCAGCTCTAACAGAAACGGCGTTAATTCACCCCTCCACTTT. Its protein product is CASSSNRNGVNSPLHF. Full variable domain (remainder filled in from reference TRBV7-9 and TRBJ1-6): DTGVSQNPRHKITKRGQNVTFRCDPISEHNRLYWYRQTLGQGPEFLTYFQNEAQLEKSRLLSDRFSAERPKGSFSTLEIQRTEQGDSAMYLCASSSNRNGVNSPLHFGNGTRLTVT.

V and J are TRBV2 and TRBJ1-1; no reliable D call. CDR1 SNHLY and CDR2 FYNNEI come from the germline V gene. The CDR3 contains 13 residues. Trimming left V 8 bases short and J 11 bases short, with 21 bases between. The chain's CDR3 is CASGGRAESGAFF. In DNA form, the CDR3 reads TGTGCCAGCGGAGGACGGGCAGAGAGTGGGGCTTTCTTT.

This clone was seen only a few times. CDR3 loop: CASSLGTFHEQYF. As DNA, the CDR3 is TGTGCCAGCAGTCTCGGGACTTTCCACGAGCAGTACTTC. The chain uses TRBV6-6 and TRBJ2-7, with D possibly matching TRBD2 (6 bases). The CDR3 sequence is 13 residues long. The germline V gene encodes CDR1 MNHNY and CDR2 SVGAGI (reference sequence). The V gene lost 5 bases and the J gene lost 5 bases, with 13 bases spanning the gap.

This rearrangement joins TRBV7-2 to TRBJ1-2; D is perhaps TRBD1 (6 bases). Germline V gives CDR1 SGHTA, CDR2 FQGNSA. Trimming removed 4 bases from V and 4 bases from J, with 16 bases in between. The CDR3 is made up of 15 amino acids. This CDR3 is CASSYAATGSYGYTF. CDR3 DNA sequence: TGTGCCAGCAGCTACGCCGCGACAGGCTCCTATGGCTACACCTTC.

The chain carries TRBV19 and TRBJ2-3; D gene ambiguous. The germline V gene encodes CDR1 LNHDA and CDR2 SQIVND (reference sequence). The CDR3 consists of 15 residues. V was trimmed by 4 bases and J by 4 bases, leaving 15 bases between them. CDR3 DNA sequence: TGTGCCAGTAGTAATGGAGCAGCCTACCCAGATACGCAGTATTTT. This encodes CASSNGAAYPDTQYF.

This clone showed up just a few times. The chain combines TRBV19 with TRBJ1-2; TRBD1 is a possible D gene (5 bases). The CDR3 has 13 amino acids. Germline lookup yields CDR1 LNHDA and CDR2 SQIVND (reference sequence). V was clipped by 2 bases and J by 8 bases, with 12 bases between them. Here the CDR3 reads CASSISRVSGYTF. In DNA form, the CDR3 reads TGTGCCAGTAGTATATCCAGGGTGAGCGGCTACACCTTC.

The chain is built from TRBV5-6 and TRBJ1-2; the D gene is possibly TRBD1 (6 bases). This CDR3 spans 15 amino acids. The V gene lost 0 bases and the J gene lost 4 bases, with 13 bases spanning the gap. Germline CDR1 is SGHDT and CDR2 is YYEEEE. The CDR3 sequence: CASSLGRGEVYGYTF. Written as DNA, the CDR3 is TGTGCCAGCAGCTTGGGCAGGGGCGAGGTCTATGGCTACACCTTC.

The chain links TRBV11-2 to TRBJ1-2, with D unclear. Trimming removed 6 bases at V and 4 bases at J, with 9 bases between. The CDR3 length is 12 residues. In germline, CDR1 is SGHAT, CDR2 FQNNGV. The CDR3 sequence is CASSQALYGYTF. DNA for the CDR3: TGTGCCAGCAGTCAGGCCCTCTATGGCTACACCTTC. The variable domain in full, with the rest retrieved from reference TRBV11-2 and TRBJ1-2, is EAGVAQSPRYKIIEKRQSVAFWCNPISGHATLYWYQQILGQGPKLLIQFQNNGVVDDSQLPKDRFSAERLKGVDSTLKIQPAKLEDSAVYLCASSQALYGYTFGSGTRLTVV.

The chain joins TRBV7-9 to TRBJ2-2; D gene uncertain. Trimming left V 2 bases short and J 4 bases short, with 14 bases between. Germline V CDR1 and CDR2: SEHNR, FQNEAQ (reference sequence). This CDR3 is 16 amino acids long. The CDR3 DNA reads as TGTGCCAGCAGCTTATCGGGTAATCTAATCACCGGGGAGCTGTTTTTT. It translates to CASSLSGNLITGELFF.

The chain employs TRBV5-4 and TRBJ1-2, with a possible D match to TRBD1 (5 bases). V dropped 0 bases and J dropped 4 bases, with 10 bases sitting between them. Germline CDR1 reads SGHNT; CDR2 reads YYREEE (reference sequence). This CDR3 spans 14 amino acids. CDR3 region: CASSLEDTSYGYTF. CDR3 in DNA: TGTGCCAGCAGCTTGGAGGACACCTCCTATGGCTACACCTTC.

This CDR3 is CSVVGHHNQPQHF. The CDR3 nucleotides are TGCAGCGTTGTAGGACACCACAACCAGCCCCAGCATTTT. The chain employs TRBV29-1 and TRBJ1-5; tentative D call: TRBD1 (5 bases). Looked up from germline, CDR1 is SQVTM and CDR2 is ANQGSEA. Between the trimmed V and J ends, which lost 4 bases and 7 bases, there was a span of 14 bases. The CDR3 has 13 amino acids.

This clone was recorded a few times. V is TRBV9 and J is TRBJ2-5; D possibly corresponds to TRBD2 (6 bases). Trimming removed 3 bases from V and 5 bases from J, with 8 bases in between. The CDR3 loop spans 12 amino acids. Germline V gene data show CDR1 as SGDLS and CDR2 as YYNGEE. The CDR3 sequence: CASSDRGETQYF. The CDR3 DNA is TGTGCCAGCAGCGACCGGGGGGAGACCCAGTACTTC.

The J gene is TRBJ1-3, the V gene TRBV7-9; maybe TRBD1 (5 bases). Per the germline V gene, CDR1 is SEHNR and CDR2 is FQNEAQ (reference sequence). Trimming took off 4 bases at V and 8 bases at J, with 21 bases between the two ends. The CDR3 spans 16 residues. In DNA, the CDR3 is TGTGCCAGCAGCTCCCTATTACCGGGACGGGAGTACACCATATATTTT. Translation: CASSSLLPGREYTIYF.

The chain recombines TRBV7-9 with TRBJ2-1; D is possibly TRBD2 (5 bases). Germline CDR1 reads SEHNR; CDR2 reads FQNEAQ (reference sequence). V gave up 0 bases and J gave up 2 bases, with 8 bases separating them. This CDR3 contains 15 residues. Here the CDR3 reads CASSLAGSPYNEQFF. CDR3 nucleotide sequence: TGTGCCAGCAGCTTAGCGGGGAGTCCCTACAATGAGCAGTTCTTC.

The genes are TRBV5-1 and TRBJ2-2, with D uncertain. Germline CDR1 is SGHRS and CDR2 is YFSETQ. This CDR3 spans 13 amino acids. The V and J ends lost 0 bases and 4 bases respectively, with 4 bases between them. The CDR3 region has the DNA TGCGCCAGCAGCTTGGAGAGCACCGGGGAGCTGTTTTTT. Protein: CASSLESTGELFF.

This clone was recorded once. The chain has TRBV6-1 and TRBJ2-3; 8 bases align to TRBD2. V lost 4 bases to trimming and J lost 5 bases; unmatched junction nucleotides: 5. This CDR3 is built from 14 residues. Germline V gene sequence: CDR1 MNHNS, CDR2 SASEGT. CDR3 nucleotides: TGTGCCAGCAGTGGTAGCGGGGTCCTAGATACGCAGTATTTT. Translation gives CASSGSGVLDTQYF.

On this clone: A read error may account for a junction end that differs from germline. The chain couples TRBV15 to TRBJ2-6; TRBD2 is a possible D gene (7 bases). The CDR3 is made up of 19 amino acids. CDR1 is LNHNV and CDR2 is YYDKDF in the germline V gene (reference sequence). This chain's CDR3 is CATSRLTMRGRGGANGLTF. In DNA, the CDR3 is TGTGCCACCAGCAGACTTACGATGAGGGGGAGGGGTGGGGCCAACGGCCTGACTTTC.

The chain recombines TRBV2 with TRBJ2-3, with 11 bases aligning to TRBD1. This CDR3 has 14 amino acids. V dropped 6 bases and J dropped 6; count of bases not matched to a gene: 5. Germline V gene lookup returns CDR1 SNHLY and CDR2 FYNNEI. The CDR3 sequence is CASSSGQGEDTQYF. For the CDR3, the DNA is TGTGCCAGCAGCTCGGGACAGGGGGAGGATACGCAGTATTTT.

The chain couples TRBV5-1 to TRBJ2-3; a possible D gene is TRBD1 (5 bases). Per germline, CDR1 SGHRS and CDR2 YFSETQ. V was cut by 1 base and J by 2 bases, with 8 bases left in between. This CDR3 has 14 amino acids. The CDR3 DNA reads as TGCGCCAGCAGCTTGTCACAGGACACAGATACGCAGTATTTT. It codes for CASSLSQDTDTQYF.

The chain has TRBV5-4 and TRBJ2-2, with 7 bases matching TRBD1. This CDR3 is 15 amino acids long. CDR1 SGHNT and CDR2 YYREEE come from the germline V gene (reference sequence). V lost 0 bases and J lost 5; bases outside the gene matches: 4. The DNA of the CDR3 is TGTGCCAGCAGCTTGGGACAGGGTAATACCGGGGAGCTGTTTTTT. This translates into CASSLGQGNTGELFF. Full variable domain (remainder filled in from reference TRBV5-4 and TRBJ2-2): ETGVTQSPTHLIKTRGQQVTLRCSSQSGHNTVSWYQQALGQGPQFIFQYYREEENGRGNFPPRFSGLQFPNYSSELNVNALELDDSALYLCASSLGQGNTGELFFGEGSRLTVL.

The rearrangement joins TRBV7-8 to TRBJ2-7; tentatively, D is TRBD1 (6 bases). This CDR3 is 13 amino acids long. Deletions cut 6 bases from V and 5 bases from J, with 14 bases between. Germline CDR1 and CDR2: SGHVS and FQNEAQ. The CDR3 DNA reads TGTGCCAGCAGGGACAGTCTGTCCCACGAGCAGTACTTC. It encodes CASRDSLSHEQYF.

The chain combines TRBV5-6 with TRBJ1-2, with unresolved D. V lost 1 base to trimming and J lost 7 bases, with 8 bases between them. From germline, CDR1 is SGHDT and CDR2 YYEEEE. The CDR3 is 12 amino acids. This CDR3 reads CASSLTDGGYTF. Here the CDR3 DNA reads TGTGCCAGCAGCTTGACTGATGGTGGCTACACCTTC.

Written as DNA, the CDR3 is TGTGCCAGCAGCTTAGGGGGACAGGGGGCTAGGGAGACCCAGTACTTC. Its translation is CASSLGGQGARETQYF. V and J are TRBV7-8 and TRBJ2-5; 12 positions match TRBD1. CDR1 is SGHVS and CDR2 is FQNEAQ in the germline V gene. The CDR3 runs to 16 residues. V was clipped by 1 base and J by 5 bases; unmatched bases: 5.

The gene calls are TRBV27 and TRBJ2-7; 10 bases agree with TRBD1. Germline CDR1 reads MNHEY; CDR2 reads SMNVEV (reference sequence). The J segment lost 3 bases and the V segment lost 3 bases, leaving 2 bases of the junction unmatched. There are 14 residues in the CDR3. The CDR3 DNA reads as TGTGCCAGCAGTTTCCGGGACAGGGGCTACGAGCAGTACTTC. This encodes CASSFRDRGYEQYF.

This clone occurred a few times. CDR3 loop: CASSIVRGVENEQFF. Written as DNA, the CDR3 is TGCGCCAGCAGCATTGTTCGGGGGGTCGAAAATGAGCAGTTCTTC. V is TRBV5-1 and J is TRBJ2-1; 7 bases align to TRBD2. CDR1 is SGHRS and CDR2 is YFSETQ in the germline V gene. With 4 bases clipped from V and 7 bases from J, the junction kept 11 bases outside the gene matches. This CDR3 has 15 amino acids.